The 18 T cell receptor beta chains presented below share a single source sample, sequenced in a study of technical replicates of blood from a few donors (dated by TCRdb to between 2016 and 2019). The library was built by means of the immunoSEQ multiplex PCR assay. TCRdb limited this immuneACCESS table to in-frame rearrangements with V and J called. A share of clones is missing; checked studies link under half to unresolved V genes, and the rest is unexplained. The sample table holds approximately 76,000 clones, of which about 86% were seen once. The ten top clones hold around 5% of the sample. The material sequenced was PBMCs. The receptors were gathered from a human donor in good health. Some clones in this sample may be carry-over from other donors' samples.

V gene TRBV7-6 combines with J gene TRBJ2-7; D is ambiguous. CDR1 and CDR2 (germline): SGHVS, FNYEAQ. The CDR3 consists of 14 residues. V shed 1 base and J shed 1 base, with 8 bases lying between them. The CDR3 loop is CASSLDSDSYEQYF. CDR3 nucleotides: TGTGCCAGCAGCTTAGACAGTGATTCCTACGAGCAGTACTTC.

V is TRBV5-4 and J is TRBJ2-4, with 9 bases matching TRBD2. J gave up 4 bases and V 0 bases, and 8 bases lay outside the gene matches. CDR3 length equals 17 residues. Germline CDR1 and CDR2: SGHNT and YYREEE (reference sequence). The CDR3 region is CASSLARASGVKNIQYF. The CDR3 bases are TGTGCCAGCAGCTTGGCCAGGGCTAGCGGGGTAAAAAACATTCAGTACTTC.

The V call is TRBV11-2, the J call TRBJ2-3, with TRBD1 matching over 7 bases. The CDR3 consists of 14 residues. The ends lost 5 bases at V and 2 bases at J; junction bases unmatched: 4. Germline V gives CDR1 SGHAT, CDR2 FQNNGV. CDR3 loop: CASSRGRHTDTQYF. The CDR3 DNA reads TGTGCCAGCAGCAGGGGGCGTCACACAGATACGCAGTATTTT.

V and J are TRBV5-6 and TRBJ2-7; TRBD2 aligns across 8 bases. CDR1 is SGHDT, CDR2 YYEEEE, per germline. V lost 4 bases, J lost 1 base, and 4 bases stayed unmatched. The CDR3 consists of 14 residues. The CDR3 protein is CASSTAGVSYEQYF. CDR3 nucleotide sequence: TGTGCCAGCAGCACAGCGGGGGTTTCCTACGAGCAGTACTTC.

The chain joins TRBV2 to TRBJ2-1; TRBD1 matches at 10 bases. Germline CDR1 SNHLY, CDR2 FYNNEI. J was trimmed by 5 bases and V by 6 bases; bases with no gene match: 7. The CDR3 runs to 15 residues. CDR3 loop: CASRGGQGSHNEQFF. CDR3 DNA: TGTGCCAGCAGGGGGGGACAGGGGAGCCACAATGAGCAGTTCTTC.

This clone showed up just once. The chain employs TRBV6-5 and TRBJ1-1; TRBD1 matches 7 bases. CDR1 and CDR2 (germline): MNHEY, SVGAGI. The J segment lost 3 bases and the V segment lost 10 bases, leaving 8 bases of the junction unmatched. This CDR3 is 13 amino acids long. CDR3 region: CATGDSRDTEAFF. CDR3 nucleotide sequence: TGTGCCACCGGGGACAGCCGAGACACTGAAGCTTTCTTT.

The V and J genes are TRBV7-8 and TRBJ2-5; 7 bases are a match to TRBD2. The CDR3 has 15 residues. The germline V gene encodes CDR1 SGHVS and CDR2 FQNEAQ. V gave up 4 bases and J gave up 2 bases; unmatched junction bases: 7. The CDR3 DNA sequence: TGTGCCAGCAGCTGGAGGGGCGGGGGACAAGAGACCCAGTACTTC. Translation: CASSWRGGGQETQYF. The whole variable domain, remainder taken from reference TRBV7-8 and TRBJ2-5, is GAGVSQSPRYKVAKRGQDVALRCDPISGHVSLFWYQQALGQGPEFLTYFQNEAQLDKSGLPSDRFFAERPEGSVSTLKIQRTQQEDSAVYLCASSWRGGGQETQYFGPGTRLLVL.

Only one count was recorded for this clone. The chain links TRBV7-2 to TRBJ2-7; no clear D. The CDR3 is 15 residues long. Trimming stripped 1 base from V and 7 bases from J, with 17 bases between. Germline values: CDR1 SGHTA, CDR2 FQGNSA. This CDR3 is CASSLGLGLAGEQYF. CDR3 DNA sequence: TGTGCCAGCAGCTTAGGTCTCGGGTTAGCCGGGGAGCAGTACTTC.

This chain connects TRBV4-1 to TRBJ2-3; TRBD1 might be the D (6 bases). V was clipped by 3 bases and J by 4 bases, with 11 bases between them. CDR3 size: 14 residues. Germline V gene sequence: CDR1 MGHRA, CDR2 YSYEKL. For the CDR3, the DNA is TGCGCCAGCAGCCACGGACAGATTTCAGATACGCAGTATTTT. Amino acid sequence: CASSHGQISDTQYF.

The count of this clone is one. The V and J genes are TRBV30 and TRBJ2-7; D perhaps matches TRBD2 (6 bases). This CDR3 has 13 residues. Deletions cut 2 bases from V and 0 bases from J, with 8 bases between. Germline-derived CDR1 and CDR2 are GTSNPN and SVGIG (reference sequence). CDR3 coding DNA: TGTGCCTGGAGTTCCGGGAGCTCCTACGAGCAGTACTTC. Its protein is CAWSSGSSYEQYF.

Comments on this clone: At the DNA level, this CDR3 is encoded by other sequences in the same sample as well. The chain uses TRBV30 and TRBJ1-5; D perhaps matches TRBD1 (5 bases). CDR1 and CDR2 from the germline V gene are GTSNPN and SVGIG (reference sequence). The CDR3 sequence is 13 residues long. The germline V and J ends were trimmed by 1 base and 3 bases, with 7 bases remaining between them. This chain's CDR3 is CAWSEGSNQPQHF. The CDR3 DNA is TGTGCCTGGAGTGAGGGGTCCAATCAGCCCCAGCATTTT.

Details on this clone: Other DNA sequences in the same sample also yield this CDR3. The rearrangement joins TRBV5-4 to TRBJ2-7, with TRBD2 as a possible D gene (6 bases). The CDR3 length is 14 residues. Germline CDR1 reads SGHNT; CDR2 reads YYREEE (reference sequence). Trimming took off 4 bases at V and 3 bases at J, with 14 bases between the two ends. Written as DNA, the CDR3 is TGTGCCAGCAGCGCCGGGACTTTGGACTACGAGCAGTACTTC. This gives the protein CASSAGTLDYEQYF. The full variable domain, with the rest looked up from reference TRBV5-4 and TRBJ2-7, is ETGVTQSPTHLIKTRGQQVTLRCSSQSGHNTVSWYQQALGQGPQFIFQYYREEENGRGNFPPRFSGLQFPNYSSELNVNALELDDSALYLCASSAGTLDYEQYFGPGTRLTVT.

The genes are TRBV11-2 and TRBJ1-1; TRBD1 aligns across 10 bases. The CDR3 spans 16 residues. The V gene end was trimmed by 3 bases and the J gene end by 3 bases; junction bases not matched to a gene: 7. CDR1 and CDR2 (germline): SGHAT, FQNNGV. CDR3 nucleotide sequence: TGTGCCAGCAGCTTCATAGGGACAGGGGCTTACACTGAAGCTTTCTTT. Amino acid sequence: CASSFIGTGAYTEAFF.

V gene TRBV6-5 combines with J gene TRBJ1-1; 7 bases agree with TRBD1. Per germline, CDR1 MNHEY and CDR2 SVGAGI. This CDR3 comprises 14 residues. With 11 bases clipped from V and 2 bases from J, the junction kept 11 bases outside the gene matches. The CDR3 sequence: CASWGQILNTEAFF. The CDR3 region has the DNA TGTGCCTCTTGGGGACAGATTTTAAACACTGAAGCTTTCTTT.

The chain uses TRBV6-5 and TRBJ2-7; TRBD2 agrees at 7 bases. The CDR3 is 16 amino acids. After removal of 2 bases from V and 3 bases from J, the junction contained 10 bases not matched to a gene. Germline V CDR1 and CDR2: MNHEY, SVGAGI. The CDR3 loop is CASSYTILAGVYEQYF. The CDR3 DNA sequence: TGTGCCAGCAGTTACACCATCCTGGCGGGAGTCTACGAGCAGTACTTC.

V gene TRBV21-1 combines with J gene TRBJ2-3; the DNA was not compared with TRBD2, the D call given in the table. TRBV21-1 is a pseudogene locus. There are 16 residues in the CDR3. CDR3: CASSTGTSGSSDTQYF. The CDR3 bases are TGTGCCAGCAGCACAGGAACTAGCGGGAGTTCAGATACGCAGTATTTT.

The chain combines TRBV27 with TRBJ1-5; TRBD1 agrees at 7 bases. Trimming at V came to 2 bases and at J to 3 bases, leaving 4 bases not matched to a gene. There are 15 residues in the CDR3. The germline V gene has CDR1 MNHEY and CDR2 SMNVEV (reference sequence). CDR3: CASSLQGTANQPQHF. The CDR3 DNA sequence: TGTGCCAGCAGTTTACAAGGGACAGCCAATCAGCCCCAGCATTTT.

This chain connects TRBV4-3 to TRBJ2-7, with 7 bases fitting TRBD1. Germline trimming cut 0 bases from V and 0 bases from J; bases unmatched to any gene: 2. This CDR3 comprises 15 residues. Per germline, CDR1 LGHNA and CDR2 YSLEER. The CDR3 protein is CASSQDPGGSYEQYF. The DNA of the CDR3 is TGCGCCAGCAGCCAAGACCCAGGGGGCTCCTACGAGCAGTACTTC.